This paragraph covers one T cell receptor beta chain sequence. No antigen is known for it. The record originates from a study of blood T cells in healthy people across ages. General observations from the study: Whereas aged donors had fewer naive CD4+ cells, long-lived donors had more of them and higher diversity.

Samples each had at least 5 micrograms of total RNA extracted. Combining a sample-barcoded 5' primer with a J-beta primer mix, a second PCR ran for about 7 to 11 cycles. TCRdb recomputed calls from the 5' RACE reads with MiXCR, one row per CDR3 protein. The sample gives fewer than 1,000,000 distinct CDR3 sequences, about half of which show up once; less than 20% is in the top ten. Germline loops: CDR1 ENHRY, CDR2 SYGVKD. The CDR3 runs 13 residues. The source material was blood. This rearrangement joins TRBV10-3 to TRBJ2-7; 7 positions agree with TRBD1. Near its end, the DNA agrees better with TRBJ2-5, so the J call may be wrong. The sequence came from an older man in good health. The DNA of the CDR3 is TGTGCCATCAGGGGGGACAGTTCGGGGACCCAGTACTTC. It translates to CAIRGDSSGTQYF.